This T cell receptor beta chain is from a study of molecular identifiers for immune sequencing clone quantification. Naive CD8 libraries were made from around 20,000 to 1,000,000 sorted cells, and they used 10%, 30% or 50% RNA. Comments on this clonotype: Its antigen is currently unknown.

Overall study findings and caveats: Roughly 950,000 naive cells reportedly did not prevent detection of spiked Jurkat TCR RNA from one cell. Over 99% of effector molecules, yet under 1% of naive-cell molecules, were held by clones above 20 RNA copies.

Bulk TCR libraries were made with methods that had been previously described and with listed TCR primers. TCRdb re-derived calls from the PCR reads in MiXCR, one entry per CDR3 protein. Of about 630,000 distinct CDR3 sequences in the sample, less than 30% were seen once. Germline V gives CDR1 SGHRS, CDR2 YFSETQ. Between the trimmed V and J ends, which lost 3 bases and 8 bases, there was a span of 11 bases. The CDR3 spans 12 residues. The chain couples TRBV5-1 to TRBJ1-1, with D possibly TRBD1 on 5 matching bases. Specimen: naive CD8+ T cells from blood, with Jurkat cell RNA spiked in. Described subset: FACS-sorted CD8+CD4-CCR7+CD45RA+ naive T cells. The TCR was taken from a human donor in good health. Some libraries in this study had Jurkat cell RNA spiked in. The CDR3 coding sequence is TGCGCCAGCAGCTCGGGGGGGGAAGAAGCTTTCTTT. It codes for CASSSGGEEAFF.